Each of the 4 T cell receptor beta chains below was sequenced from the same sample in a study of blood T cell repertoires in COVID-19. Data came from immunoSEQ multiplex PCR; TCRdb stores just in-frame clones and leaves some out. The sample contains some 250,000 clones, around 90% of which appear only once. The sequencing sample was made of peripheral blood. Receptor source: a man aged 60-69 years who had recovered from COVID-19.

The CDR3 is CASSLFHGTLAEQYV. The CDR3 DNA follows: TGTGCCAGCAGCCTATTCCACGGGACTTTGGCCGAGCAGTACGTC. The V and J genes are TRBV21-1 and TRBJ2-7; no check of the table's D call, TRBD2, against the DNA was made. TRBV21-1 is labeled a pseudogene. There are 15 residues in the CDR3.

The V and J genes are TRBV7-2 and TRBJ2-7, with 8 nucleotides matching TRBD1. The germline CDR1 and CDR2 sequences are SGHTA and FQGNSA. The CDR3 spans 14 residues. The J segment lost 9 bases and the V segment lost 4 bases, leaving 11 bases of the junction unmatched. As DNA, the CDR3 is TGTGCCAGCAGCTCCCGGGACAGGCGGTCGGTGCAGTACTTC. This codes for CASSSRDRRSVQYF. The full variable domain, in which reference TRBV7-2 and TRBJ2-7 provide the parts outside the CDR3, is GAGVSQSPSNKVTEKGKDVELRCDPISGHTALYWYRQSLGQGLEFLIYFQGNSAPDKSGLPSDRFSAERTGGSVSTLTIQRTQQEDSAVYLCASSSRDRRSVQYFGPGTRLTVT.

The chain joins TRBV12-3 or TRBV12-4 to TRBJ1-5; D is perhaps TRBD1 (6 bases). V was pared by 6 bases and J by 4 bases, with 10 bases between. The CDR3 totals 13 residues. CDR3 DNA sequence: TGTGCCAGCAGCGGACAGAAGAATCAGCCCCAGCATTTT. Its protein is CASSGQKNQPQHF.

The sample holds one count of this clone. The chain employs TRBV9 and TRBJ2-1, with D hard to call. This CDR3 has 11 residues. The germline CDR1 and CDR2 sequences are SGDLS and YYNGEE. V was shortened by 2 bases and J by 7 bases, with 4 bases between the two germline ends. CDR3 bases: TGTGCCAGCAGCGTTTTAAATGAGCAGTTCTTC. Its translation is CASSVLNEQFF.